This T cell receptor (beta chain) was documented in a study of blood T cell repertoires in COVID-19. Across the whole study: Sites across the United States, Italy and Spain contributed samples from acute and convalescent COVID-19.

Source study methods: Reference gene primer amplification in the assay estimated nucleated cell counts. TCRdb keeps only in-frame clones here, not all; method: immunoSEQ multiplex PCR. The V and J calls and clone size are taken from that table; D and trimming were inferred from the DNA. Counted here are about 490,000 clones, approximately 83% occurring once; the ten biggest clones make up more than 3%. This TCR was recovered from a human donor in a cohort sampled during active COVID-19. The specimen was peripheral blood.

CDR3 in amino acids: CASSLITESNEQFF. The CDR3 bases are TGTGCCAGCAGCTTGATTACGGAGAGCAATGAGCAGTTCTTC. V gene TRBV5-4 combines with J gene TRBJ2-1, with D unclear. Trimming removed 1 base at V and 6 bases at J, with 11 bases between. CDR1 and CDR2 from the germline V gene are SGHNT and YYREEE (reference sequence). The CDR3 consists of 14 residues. Based on the CDR3 plus reference TRBV5-4 and TRBJ2-1, the full variable domain is ETGVTQSPTHLIKTRGQQVTLRCSSQSGHNTVSWYQQALGQGPQFIFQYYREEENGRGNFPPRFSGLQFPNYSSELNVNALELDDSALYLCASSLITESNEQFFGPGTRLTVL.